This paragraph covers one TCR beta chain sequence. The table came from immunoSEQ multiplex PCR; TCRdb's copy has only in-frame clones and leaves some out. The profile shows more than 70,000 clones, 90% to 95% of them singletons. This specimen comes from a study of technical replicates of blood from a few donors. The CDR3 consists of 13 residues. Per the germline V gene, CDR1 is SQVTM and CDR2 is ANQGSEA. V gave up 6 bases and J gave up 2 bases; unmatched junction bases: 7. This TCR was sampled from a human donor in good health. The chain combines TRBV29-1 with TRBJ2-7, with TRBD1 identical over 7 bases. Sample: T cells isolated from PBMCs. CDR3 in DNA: TGCAGCGTCGCCACGGACAGGCCCTACGAGCAGTACTTC. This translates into CSVATDRPYEQYF.